The rows below give T cell receptor beta chains drawn from one sample of a study of T cell repertoires in cytomegalovirus infection. TCRdb reprocessed the reads via MiXCR and lists one record per CDR3 protein. Here the sample spans around 440,000 distinct CDR3 sequences, roughly 10% being singletons. Sequencing input: PBMCs. Receptors were obtained from a human donor in good health (CMV status not recorded). Some clones in this sample may be carry-over from other donors' samples. Both conserved end residues are trimmed from each CDR3. D genes are given only for firm matches. The size field is filled for only some rows; it gives once, few, many or a size class.

TRBJ2-5	.	few	TRBV28	ASSLPMGRQETQY
TRBJ2-7	.	few	TRBV20-1	SANLEVYLGEQY
TRBJ2-7	.	.	TRBV20-1	SARDPKNSRSYEQY
TRBJ2-4	.	.	TRBV19	ASSPQDIGNIQY
TRBJ2-5	TRBD2	.	TRBV24-1	ATSEIAGAYETQY
TRBJ2-6	TRBD1	few	TRBV28	ASSPPLRQGISGANVLT
TRBJ2-1	TRBD2	many	TRBV7-3	ASSLKAGVTYNEQF
TRBJ1-1	.	.	TRBV30	AWSVVMNTEAF
TRBJ2-4	.	many	TRBV7-9	ASSSSGAGKNIQY
TRBJ2-7	.	few	TRBV29-1	SVADYEQY
TRBJ1-1	.	.	TRBV19	ASSIPGRVNTEAF
TRBJ1-6	.	many	TRBV18	ASSPDRVEGSPLH
TRBJ2-2	TRBD1	.	TRBV18	ASSPMTGANTGELF
TRBJ2-1	.	few	TRBV20-1	SASAGPRPEQF
TRBJ2-2	.	many	TRBV3-1	ASSQGTIRGELF
TRBJ2-1	TRBD1	few	TRBV20-1	SARRLGTVGDEQF
TRBJ2-3	TRBD2	.	TRBV10-3	AISESTSGTPTDTQY
TRBJ2-5	TRBD1	many	TRBV10-3	ATYPGTGGKETQY
TRBJ2-1	.	many	TRBV4-1	ASSHLYGNEQF
TRBJ2-7	TRBD2	many	TRBV10-3	AISESLAGAASSYEQY
TRBJ2-3	.	few	TRBV5-1	ASSLDARTDTQY
TRBJ2-2	TRBD2	many	TRBV7-2	ASSPYGTSGSNPGELF
TRBJ1-1	.	few	TRBV7-9	ASSPRPGGEAF
TRBJ2-7	TRBD2	.	TRBV11-1	ASSQTSGPTYEQY
TRBJ2-3	TRBD2	many	TRBV11-1	ATSAGVDTQY
TRBJ2-7	TRBD1	many	TRBV12-5	ASARDRDYEQY